A selection of T cell receptor beta chains follows, all from one sample in a study of T cell responses to AZD1222 COVID-19 vaccine. The data were produced by immunoSEQ multiplex PCR, yet TCRdb's version contains in-frame clones alone and is incomplete. This table holds about 160,000 clones, about nine tenths found once. Material: peripheral blood, obtained on day 0 of AZD1222 vaccination. Source of these receptors: an adult in good health. Each CDR3 is given with its conserved first and last residue. Fields, in order: J gene, V gene, D gene, clone size, CDR3 DNA, CDR3 protein. The D gene is left open where the match is weak. Some rows have no size entry. The others give once, few or many, or a class for an expanded clone.

TRBJ1-3 | TRBV7-9 | NA | NA | TGTGCCAGCACCCCCCCGCGGGGGTCCGGAAACACCATATATTTT | CASTPPRGSGNTIYF
TRBJ2-7 | TRBV5-6 | NA | NA | TGTGCCAGCAGCTTACTAGGTAGGGACGAGCAGTACTTC | CASSLLGRDEQYF
TRBJ1-2 | TRBV12-3/TRBV12-4 | NA | NA | TGTGCCAGCAGTCCAGGACTGAGCTATGGCTACACCTTC | CASSPGLSYGYTF
TRBJ1-3 | TRBV4-2 | NA | NA | TGTGCCAGCAGCCAAGATCGGTTGGCTGGGCCTGGAAACACCATATATTTT | CASSQDRLAGPGNTIYF
TRBJ1-5 | TRBV4-1 | NA | NA | TGCGCCAGCAGCCAAGGAAGGGGCAGGGAGAGCAATCAGCCCCAGCATTTT | CASSQGRGRESNQPQHF
TRBJ1-1 | TRBV7-2 | TRBD1 | NA | TGTGCCAGCGGCCGGGACAGGGAATTTAAAGCTTTCTTT | CASGRDREFKAFF
TRBJ1-2 | TRBV15 | TRBD1 | NA | TGTGCCACCAGCAGTCCGTACAGGGGAGGTTATGGCTACACCTTC | CATSSPYRGGYGYTF
TRBJ1-1 | TRBV6-2/TRBV6-3 | NA | NA | TGTGCCAGCAGTTACTCGAGGGGGAGTAACACTGAAGCTTTCTTT | CASSYSRGSNTEAFF
TRBJ1-1 | TRBV6-1 | NA | NA | TGTGCCAGCAGTGAAGCCCGGGGCACTGAAGCTTTCTTT | CASSEARGTEAFF
TRBJ2-7 | TRBV18 | NA | NA | TGTGCCAGCTCACCACTTCGGGACAGCCACGGGGGCGAGCAGTACTTC | CASSPLRDSHGGEQYF
TRBJ2-2 | TRBV6-5 | NA | few | TGTGCCAGCAGAGGGCAGGGGAACACCGGGGAGCTGTTTTTT | CASRGQGNTGELFF
TRBJ2-1 | TRBV3-1/TRBV3-2 | NA | NA | TGTGCCAGCAGCCCCCGACGTGACAATGAGCAGTTCTTC | CASSPRRDNEQFF
TRBJ2-1 | TRBV14 | NA | NA | TGTGCCAGCTCACCATACAGGAACGACAATGAGCAGTTCTTC | CASSPYRNDNEQFF
TRBJ1-6 | TRBV7-8 | NA | NA | TGTGCCAGCAGCCCTAGGGGCAGGGAATGGAATTCACCCCTCCACTTT | CASSPRGREWNSPLHF
TRBJ1-1 | TRBV18 | NA | NA | TGTGCCAGCTCACCCCGGACAGCCAACACTGAAGCTTTCTTT | CASSPRTANTEAFF
TRBJ1-6 | TRBV7-9 | NA | NA | TGTGCCAGCAGCTTGGGCAGCTCCTATAATTCACCCCTCCACTTT | CASSLGSSYNSPLHF
TRBJ1-5 | TRBV7-9 | NA | NA | TGTGCCAGCAGCCCTGGGTGGACGGACAATCAGCCCCAGCATTTT | CASSPGWTDNQPQHF
TRBJ2-7 | TRBV4-2 | TRBD2 | few | TGTGCCAGCAGCCAAGATTTGGGGGGGGGCTCCTACGAGCAGTACTTC | CASSQDLGGGSYEQYF
TRBJ1-5 | TRBV19 | NA | NA | TGTGCCAGTAGAGGGGGGTCTCTCAATCAGCCCCAGCATTTT | CASRGGSLNQPQHF
TRBJ1-3 | TRBV5-4 | NA | NA | TGTGCCAGCAGCTTGGCGTCGGCAGTCTCTGGAAACACCATATATTTT | CASSLASAVSGNTIYF